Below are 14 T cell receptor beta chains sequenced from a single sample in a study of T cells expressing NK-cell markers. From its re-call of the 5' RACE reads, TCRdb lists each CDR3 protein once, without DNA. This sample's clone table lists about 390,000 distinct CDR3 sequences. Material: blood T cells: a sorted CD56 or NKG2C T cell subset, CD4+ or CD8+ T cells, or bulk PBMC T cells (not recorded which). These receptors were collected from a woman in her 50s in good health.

The CDR3 region is CAVQLGAEQYF. The chain employs TRBV7-9 and TRBJ2-7; TCRdb's D call, TRBD1, is unchecked because there is no DNA. The CDR3 is made up of 11 amino acids. CDR1 is SEHNR, CDR2 FQNEAQ, per germline (reference sequence).

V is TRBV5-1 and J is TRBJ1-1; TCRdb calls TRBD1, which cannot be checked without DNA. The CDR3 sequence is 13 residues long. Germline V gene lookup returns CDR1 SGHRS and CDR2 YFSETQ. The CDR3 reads CASRRQGPMEAFF.

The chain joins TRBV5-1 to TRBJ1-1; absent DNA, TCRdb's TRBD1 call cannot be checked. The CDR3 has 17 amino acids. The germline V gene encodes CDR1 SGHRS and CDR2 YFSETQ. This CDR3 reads CASSFFTGAPVDTEAFF. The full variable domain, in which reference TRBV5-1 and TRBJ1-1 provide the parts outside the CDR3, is KAGVTQTPRYLIKTRGQQVTLSCSPISGHRSVSWYQQTPGQGLQFLFEYFSETQRNKGNFPGRFSGRQFSNSRSEMNVSTLELGDSALYLCASSFFTGAPVDTEAFFGQGTRLTVV.

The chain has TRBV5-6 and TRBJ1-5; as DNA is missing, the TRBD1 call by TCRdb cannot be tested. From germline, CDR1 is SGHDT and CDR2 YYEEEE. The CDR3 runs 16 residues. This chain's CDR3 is CASSSWGGSGNQPQHF.

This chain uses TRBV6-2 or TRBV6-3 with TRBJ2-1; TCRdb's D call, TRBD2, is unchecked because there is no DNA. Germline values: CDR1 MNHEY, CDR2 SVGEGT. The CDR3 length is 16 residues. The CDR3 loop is CASSPRASGGYNEQFF.

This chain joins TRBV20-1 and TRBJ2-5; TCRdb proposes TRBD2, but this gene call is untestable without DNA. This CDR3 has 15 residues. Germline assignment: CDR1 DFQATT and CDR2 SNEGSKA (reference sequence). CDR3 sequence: CSASPLAGVLVTQYF.

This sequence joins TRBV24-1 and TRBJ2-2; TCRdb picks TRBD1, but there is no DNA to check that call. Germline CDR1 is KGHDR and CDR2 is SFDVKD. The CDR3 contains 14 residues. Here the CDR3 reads CATGEQGRTGELFF.

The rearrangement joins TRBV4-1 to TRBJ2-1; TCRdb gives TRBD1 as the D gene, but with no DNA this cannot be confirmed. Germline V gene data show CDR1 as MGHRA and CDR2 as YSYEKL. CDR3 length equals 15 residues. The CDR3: CASSQGISRGNEQFF.

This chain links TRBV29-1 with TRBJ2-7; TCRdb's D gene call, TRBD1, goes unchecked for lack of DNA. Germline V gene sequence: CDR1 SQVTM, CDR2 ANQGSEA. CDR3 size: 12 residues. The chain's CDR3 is CSVVRDTREQYF.

The CDR3 loop is CASSWGTDDQPQHF. J is TRBJ1-5 and V is TRBV5-1. Germline assignment: CDR1 SGHRS and CDR2 YFSETQ. The CDR3 length is 14 residues.

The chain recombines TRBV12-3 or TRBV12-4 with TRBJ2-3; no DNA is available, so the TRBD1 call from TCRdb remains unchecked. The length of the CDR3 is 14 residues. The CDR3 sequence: CASSLGVLTDTQYF.

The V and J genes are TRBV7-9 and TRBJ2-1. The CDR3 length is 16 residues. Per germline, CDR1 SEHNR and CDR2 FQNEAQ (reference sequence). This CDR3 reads CASSSFGLPTYNEQFF. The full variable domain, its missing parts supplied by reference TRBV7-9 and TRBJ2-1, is DTGVSQNPRHKITKRGQNVTFRCDPISEHNRLYWYRQTLGQGPEFLTYFQNEAQLEKSRLLSDRFSAERPKGSFSTLEIQRTEQGDSAMYLCASSSFGLPTYNEQFFGPGTRLTVL.

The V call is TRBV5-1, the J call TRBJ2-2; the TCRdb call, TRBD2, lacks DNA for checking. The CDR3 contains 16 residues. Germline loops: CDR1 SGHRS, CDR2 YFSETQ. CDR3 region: CASSSTTSGGSGELFF.

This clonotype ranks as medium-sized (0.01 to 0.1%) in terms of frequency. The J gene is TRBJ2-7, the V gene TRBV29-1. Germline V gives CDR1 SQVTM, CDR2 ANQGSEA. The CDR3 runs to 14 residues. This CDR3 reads CSVEDSLSTFGQYF.